The 32 T cell receptor beta chains reported below all come from one sample, sequenced in a study of neurological immune-mediated disorders. Via MiXCR, TCRdb re-called the 5' RACE reads, giving one row per CDR3 protein. Of about 38,000 distinct CDR3 sequences in the sample, more than 9% were seen once. Specimen: CD4+ T cells from blood. All receptors derive from a woman aged 25 to 45 with HTLV-1-associated myelopathy (HAM/TSP).

This clonotype was picked up many times. The gene calls are TRBV27 and TRBJ1-1; D is perhaps TRBD1 (6 bases). The CDR3 is 14 residues long. The V gene lost 3 bases and the J gene lost 5 bases, with 13 bases spanning the gap. Germline values: CDR1 MNHEY, CDR2 SMNVEV (reference sequence). CDR3 protein: CASSLVQGLTEAFF. CDR3 sequence (DNA): TGTGCCAGCAGTTTGGTCCAGGGGTTGACTGAAGCTTTCTTT.

This clonotype was recorded many times. The CDR3 region is CASKSWGQGPEKLFF. The CDR3 coding sequence is TGTGCCAGCAAGTCTTGGGGACAGGGACCTGAAAAACTGTTTTTT. The chain links TRBV5-5 to TRBJ1-4, with 9 nucleotides matching TRBD1. Looked up from germline, CDR1 is SGHKS and CDR2 is YYEKEE (reference sequence). This CDR3 contains 15 residues. V shed 6 bases and J 7 bases; nucleotides not matched to a gene: 10.

The sample holds many counts of this clonotype. The chain employs TRBV20-1 and TRBJ1-3; no firm D call. Per the germline V gene, CDR1 is DFQATT and CDR2 is SNEGSKA (reference sequence). The CDR3 is 14 amino acids. Deletions cut 6 bases from V and 0 bases from J, with 12 bases between. The DNA for the CDR3 is TGCAGTGCCCATAGAGGACTCTCTGGAAACACCATATATTTT. This gives the protein CSAHRGLSGNTIYF.

This clonotype was seen ten or more times. The rearrangement joins TRBV20-1 to TRBJ2-5; D is unresolved. The CDR3 is 12 residues long. CDR1 DFQATT and CDR2 SNEGSKA come from the germline V gene (reference sequence). The V and J ends lost 0 bases and 5 bases respectively, with 7 bases between them. CDR3 nucleotide sequence: TGCAGTGCTAGAGACCTAGGGGAGACCCAGTACTTC. It specifies CSARDLGETQYF.

This clonotype was seen at least ten times. This chain joins TRBV6-5 and TRBJ1-6; D is unclear. The germline V gene has CDR1 MNHEY and CDR2 SVGAGI. Deletions cut 6 bases from V and 6 bases from J, with 15 bases between. The CDR3 extends over 15 amino acids. CDR3 sequence reads: CASSNRSPINSPLHF. Written as DNA, the CDR3 is TGTGCCAGCAGCAACAGATCCCCTATTAATTCACCCCTCCACTTT.

This clonotype was counted at least ten times. The CDR3 DNA reads as TGTGCCACCAGCAGAGACTTCTCACCCCTCCACTTT. It translates to CATSRDFSPLHF. This sequence joins TRBV15 and TRBJ1-6; D gene ambiguous. V dropped 0 bases and J dropped 10 bases, with 4 bases sitting between them. Germline V gene sequence: CDR1 LNHNV, CDR2 YYDKDF (reference sequence). This CDR3 has 12 amino acids. The full variable domain, completed using reference TRBV15 and TRBJ1-6, is DAMVIQNPRYQVTQFGKPVTLSCSQTLNHNVMYWYQQKSSQAPKLLFHYYDKDFNNEADTPDNFQSRRPNTSFCFLDIRSPGLGDTAMYLCATSRDFSPLHFGNGTRLTVT.

This clonotype has ten or more counts. This chain joins TRBV7-2 and TRBJ2-3; 8 positions agree with TRBD2. J gave up 8 bases and V 2 bases, and 12 bases lay outside the gene matches. The CDR3 runs 16 residues. The germline gives CDR1 SGHTA, CDR2 FQGNSA. The CDR3 region has the DNA TGTGCCAGCAGCTTAACCGGGGAGGGCCGGGGGGGTACGCAGTATTTT. Its translation: CASSLTGEGRGGTQYF.

This clonotype has at least ten counts. The CDR3 loop is CASSFDRAQFTGELFF. The CDR3 DNA sequence: TGTGCCAGCAGCTTCGACAGGGCCCAATTTACCGGGGAGCTGTTTTTT. The chain has TRBV7-2 and TRBJ2-2; 7 positions match TRBD1. J lost 5 bases, V lost 3 bases, and 9 bases had no gene match. Germline V lookup: CDR1 SGHTA, CDR2 FQGNSA. This CDR3 spans 16 amino acids.

This clonotype was picked up many times. The chain has TRBV20-1 and TRBJ1-4; tentative D call: TRBD1 (5 bases). Germline lookup yields CDR1 DFQATT and CDR2 SNEGSKA (reference sequence). V was trimmed by 6 bases and J by 0 bases, leaving 14 bases between them. This CDR3 region has 15 residues. CDR3 residues: CSATSGTTTNEKLFF. The DNA for the CDR3 is TGCAGTGCCACCTCAGGGACTACAACTAATGAAAAACTGTTTTTT.

This clonotype was counted ten times or more. The V and J genes are TRBV5-1 and TRBJ1-1; D is unresolved. V was cut by 0 bases and J by 6 bases, with 9 bases left in between. The CDR3 has 13 amino acids. Germline V lookup: CDR1 SGHRS, CDR2 YFSETQ. This CDR3 is CASSLVGAAEAFF. In DNA, the CDR3 is TGCGCCAGCAGCTTGGTAGGTGCCGCTGAAGCTTTCTTT.

At least ten counts were recorded for this clonotype. CDR3 sequence reads: CASSTEKTYGYTF. DNA of the CDR3: TGTGCCAGCAGTACAGAAAAAACCTATGGCTACACCTTC. This chain links TRBV12-3 or TRBV12-4 with TRBJ1-2; D not certain. V was clipped by 5 bases and J by 4 bases, with 11 bases between them. This CDR3 has 13 amino acids.

This clonotype was seen at least ten times. The chain has TRBV5-1 and TRBJ2-3, with TRBD2 matching 7 bases. The V gene's germline CDR1 is SGHRS and CDR2 YFSETQ. The length of the CDR3 is 15 residues. Trimming removed 4 bases from V and 4 bases from J; junction bases left unmatched: 9. CDR3 region: CASSRLGGIPDTQYF. CDR3 sequence (DNA): TGCGCCAGCAGCCGACTGGGGGGGATTCCAGATACGCAGTATTTT.

This clonotype was recorded many times. The V and J genes are TRBV5-1 and TRBJ2-7; tentative D call: TRBD1 (5 bases). CDR3 size: 15 residues. Germline lookup yields CDR1 SGHRS and CDR2 YFSETQ. V was clipped by 4 bases and J by 7 bases, with 21 bases between them. CDR3 protein: CASSASGAPWGEQYF. DNA of the CDR3: TGCGCCAGCAGCGCGTCTGGGGCTCCCTGGGGAGAGCAGTACTTC.

This clonotype was detected many times. The CDR3 coding sequence is TGTGCCAGCAGCCCCCTCCCTGGGAACACCGGGGAGCTGTTTTTT. Protein product: CASSPLPGNTGELFF. The chain employs TRBV3-1 and TRBJ2-2; no reliable D call. V shed 4 bases and J shed 1 base, with 10 bases lying between them. The CDR3 loop spans 15 amino acids. Germline CDR1 LGHDT, CDR2 YNNKEL (reference sequence).

This clonotype was seen at least ten times. As DNA, the CDR3 is TGTGCCAGCAGCCCCGGACAGGGTTTCGACTATGGCTACACCTTC. It translates to CASSPGQGFDYGYTF. V and J are TRBV7-9 and TRBJ1-2; TRBD1 matches at 8 bases. Losses at the gene ends were 5 bases for V and 3 bases for J; bases not matched to a gene: 8. Germline-derived CDR1 and CDR2 are SEHNR and FQNEAQ (reference sequence). The CDR3 contains 15 residues.

This clonotype was found many times. The CDR3 DNA is TGTGCCAGCAGCATGACTTCTACAGATACGCAGTATTTT. Translation gives CASSMTSTDTQYF. The chain uses TRBV7-3 and TRBJ2-3; no firm D call. This CDR3 is 13 amino acids long. Germline V CDR1 and CDR2: SGHTA, FQGTGA. The V end was cut by 5 bases, the J end by 3 bases, with 9 bases between. Full variable domain (outside the CDR3, taken from reference TRBV7-3 and TRBJ2-3): GAGVSQTPSNKVTEKGKYVELRCDPISGHTALYWYRQSLGQGPEFLIYFQGTGAADDSGLPNDRFFAVRPEGSVSTLKIQRTERGDSAVYLCASSMTSTDTQYFGPGTRLTVL.

In its sample, this clonotype was seen many times. The chain carries TRBV20-1 and TRBJ1-1; D is uncertain. This CDR3 has 16 amino acids. Trimming took 0 bases from V and 4 from J, leaving 18 bases between them. The V gene's germline CDR1 is DFQATT and CDR2 SNEGSKA (reference sequence). The DNA of the CDR3 is TGCAGTGCTAGAGATTCCGGACGAGGACCTAGCACTGAAGCTTTCTTT. This codes for CSARDSGRGPSTEAFF.

This clonotype showed up many times. The rearrangement joins TRBV2 to TRBJ2-1; D is possibly TRBD1 (6 bases). Germline CDR1 is SNHLY and CDR2 is FYNNEI. Trimming shortened V by 7 bases and J by 5 bases, and 12 bases separated the two germline ends. This CDR3 comprises 13 residues. This CDR3 reads CASTQGPNNEQFF. CDR3 DNA: TGTGCCAGCACCCAGGGGCCCAACAATGAGCAGTTCTTC.

This clonotype has a count of ten or more. V is TRBV5-1 and J is TRBJ1-1; 8 nucleotides match TRBD1. Germline CDR1 SGHRS, CDR2 YFSETQ. The V and J ends lost 3 bases and 3 bases, in that order; junction bases with no gene match: 4. The CDR3 runs to 14 residues. As DNA, the CDR3 is TGCGCCAGCAGCTGGGGACAGGCCTACACTGAAGCTTTCTTT. Its protein product is CASSWGQAYTEAFF.

In this sample, this clonotype turned up many times. This chain joins TRBV6-6 and TRBJ2-1; tentatively, D is TRBD1 or TRBD2 (5 bases each). Per germline, CDR1 MNHNY and CDR2 SVGAGI (reference sequence). The CDR3 contains 16 residues. The V end was cut by 0 bases, the J end by 7 bases, with 16 bases between. For the CDR3, the DNA is TGTGCCAGCAGTTACTCGCGTCTCGGGGACCTAAATGAGCAGTTCTTC. This translates into CASSYSRLGDLNEQFF.

In this sample, this clonotype turned up many times. The chain uses TRBV5-1 and TRBJ1-2; D perhaps matches TRBD1 (6 bases). Germline loops: CDR1 SGHRS, CDR2 YFSETQ. This CDR3 is built from 14 residues. Trimming pared 0 bases from V and 2 bases from J, leaving 8 bases between. CDR3: CASSLDQGNYGYTF. CDR3 in DNA: TGCGCCAGCAGCTTGGATCAGGGGAACTATGGCTACACCTTC.

This clonotype was detected many times. The CDR3 spells CSAIGLAGGNEQFF. CDR3 coding DNA: TGCAGTGCTATAGGACTAGCGGGGGGGAATGAGCAGTTCTTC. V usage is TRBV20-1 and J usage is TRBJ2-1; 15 nucleotides align to TRBD2. This CDR3 is built from 14 residues. Trimming removed 4 bases from V and 7 bases from J; junction bases left unmatched: 2. Germline loops: CDR1 DFQATT, CDR2 SNEGSKA (reference sequence).

Many counts were recorded for this clonotype. This rearrangement joins TRBV27 to TRBJ1-5, with D possibly being TRBD1 (6 bases). Per the germline V gene, CDR1 is MNHEY and CDR2 is SMNVEV (reference sequence). The V end lost 3 bases, the J end lost 3 bases, and 18 bases lay between the germline ends. The CDR3 runs to 17 residues. The CDR3 sequence is CASSFRGDRRNNQPQHF. The CDR3 bases are TGTGCCAGCAGTTTTAGGGGCGACAGGAGAAACAATCAGCCCCAGCATTTT.

This clonotype was seen many times. This chain joins TRBV6-2 or TRBV6-3 and TRBJ1-1, with D maybe TRBD1 (5 bases). The V end was cut by 6 bases, the J end by 7 bases, with 15 bases between. CDR3 length: 13 residues. Germline V lookup: CDR1 MNHEY, CDR2 SVGEGT. The CDR3 here is CASSIDSLLEAFF. The CDR3 DNA reads TGTGCCAGCAGCATAGACAGCCTCCTTGAAGCTTTCTTT.

This clonotype was counted at least ten times. V gene TRBV7-7 combines with J gene TRBJ1-3; TRBD1 is a possible D gene (5 bases). Germline assignment: CDR1 SSHAT and CDR2 FNYEAQ (reference sequence). This CDR3 is built from 15 residues. Trimming removed 5 bases from V and 0 bases from J, with 11 bases in between. The CDR3 sequence: CASSPGRSSGNTIYF. The CDR3, as DNA: TGTGCCAGCAGCCCGGGACGGAGCTCTGGAAACACCATATATTTT.

This clonotype was seen at least ten times. The chain joins TRBV11-2 to TRBJ2-1; unclear D gene. Germline CDR1 is SGHAT and CDR2 is FQNNGV. The V end lost 0 bases, the J end lost 4 bases, and 7 bases lay between the germline ends. The CDR3 spans 14 residues. The CDR3 protein is CASSLDTGYNEQFF. The CDR3 coding sequence is TGTGCCAGCAGCTTAGATACGGGTTACAATGAGCAGTTCTTC.

This clonotype was detected ten times or more. The V call is TRBV20-1, the J call TRBJ2-3; D not resolved. The length of the CDR3 is 14 residues. Trimming shortened V by 2 bases and J by 2 bases, and 11 bases separated the two germline ends. CDR1 and CDR2 from the germline V gene are DFQATT and SNEGSKA (reference sequence). The CDR3 is CSARRRSYTDTQYF. Here the CDR3 DNA reads TGCAGTGCTAGACGCCGATCTTACACAGATACGCAGTATTTT.

This clonotype was seen ten or more times. The rearrangement links TRBV5-1 to TRBJ2-1; D not resolved. Trimming removed 4 bases from V and 12 bases from J, with 17 bases in between. This CDR3 contains 13 residues. CDR1 SGHRS and CDR2 YFSETQ come from the germline V gene. CDR3 DNA sequence: TGCGCCAGCAGCCCTGAAGGTCAGTGGTGGCAGTTCTTC. It yields the protein CASSPEGQWWQFF.

This clonotype was counted at least ten times. This chain links TRBV7-2 with TRBJ2-3; TRBD2 matches 12 bases. The CDR3 spans 16 residues. The V and J ends lost 4 bases and 5 bases, in that order; junction bases with no gene match: 7. CDR1 SGHTA and CDR2 FQGNSA come from the germline V gene. CDR3 in amino acids: CASSSLAGGRGDTQYF. The CDR3 DNA sequence: TGTGCCAGCAGCTCCCTAGCGGGGGGGCGTGGAGATACGCAGTATTTT.

This clonotype was seen at least ten times. The chain carries TRBV6-6 and TRBJ1-1; no firm D call. The germline gives CDR1 MNHNY, CDR2 SVGAGI (reference sequence). The CDR3 has 15 amino acids. Trimming removed 4 bases at V and 0 bases at J, with 12 bases between. The CDR3 is CASSLVRVMNTEAFF. CDR3 DNA sequence: TGTGCCAGCAGTTTAGTTAGAGTCATGAACACTGAAGCTTTCTTT.

This clonotype showed up many times. This rearrangement joins TRBV20-1 to TRBJ2-7; D may be TRBD1 (5 bases). V was cut by 1 base and J by 2 bases, with 18 bases left in between. This CDR3 has 16 residues. Germline V gene sequence: CDR1 DFQATT, CDR2 SNEGSKA (reference sequence). CDR3 amino acids: CSARVDGIRVPYEQYF. As DNA, the CDR3 is TGCAGTGCTAGAGTTGATGGCATCAGGGTACCCTACGAGCAGTACTTC.

There are many counts of this clonotype. The chain is built from TRBV6-5 and TRBJ1-1; D uncertain. The CDR3 sequence is 14 residues long. Germline CDR1 is MNHEY and CDR2 is SVGAGI. The CDR3 sequence is CALGSFPGNTEAFF. CDR3 nucleotides: TGTGCTTTGGGCTCCTTTCCGGGCAACACTGAAGCTTTCTTT.